The next 28 T cell receptor beta chains were all read from a single sample in a study of OX40 agonist ivuxolimab in advanced cancers. Sequenced by immunoSEQ multiplex PCR; TCRdb stores in-frame clones only, minus some. Among 48,000 or so clones listed, about 85% were seen once. The specimen comprised CD4+ or CD8+ T cells sorted from blood, sampled in a trial of the OX40 agonist ivuxolimab. These receptors came from an adult with an advanced solid tumor such as melanoma, head and neck, liver or kidney cancer.

J is TRBJ1-1 and V is TRBV11-2; TRBD1 matches at 7 bases. Germline V gene lookup returns CDR1 SGHAT and CDR2 FQNNGV. V dropped 6 bases and J dropped 0; count of bases not matched to a gene: 10. This CDR3 spans 16 amino acids. CDR3 sequence (DNA): TGTGCCAGCAGTAAACCTCCGGGACAGCTGAACACTGAAGCTTTCTTT. This codes for CASSKPPGQLNTEAFF.

This clone was observed a few times. V and J are TRBV29-1 and TRBJ1-1; D gene uncertain. Trimming removed 6 bases at V and 0 bases at J, with 17 bases between. The CDR3 is 15 amino acids. The germline V gene encodes CDR1 SQVTM and CDR2 ANQGSEA. The CDR3 is CSVQRWTEMNTEAFF. The CDR3 coding sequence is TGCAGCGTCCAAAGATGGACGGAAATGAACACTGAAGCTTTCTTT.

The CDR3 spells CATSRDTQGPYNEQFF. CDR3 coding DNA: TGTGCCACCAGCAGAGACACGCAGGGCCCCTACAATGAGCAGTTCTTC. The chain has TRBV15 and TRBJ2-1, with a weak D call TRBD1 (5 bases). This CDR3 has 16 amino acids. Germline assignment: CDR1 LNHNV and CDR2 YYDKDF (reference sequence). The V end was cut by 0 bases, the J end by 2 bases, with 11 bases between.

This clone was detected a few times. The chain uses TRBV5-5 and TRBJ1-5, with D tentatively TRBD1 (5 bases). This CDR3 is 13 amino acids long. V was cut by 2 bases and J by 6 bases, with 9 bases left in between. CDR1 is SGHKS, CDR2 YYEKEE, per germline (reference sequence). DNA for the CDR3: TGTGCCAGCAGCTTTGAGGGGAGTCAGCCCCAGCATTTT. It codes for CASSFEGSQPQHF.

This chain connects TRBV10-3 to TRBJ2-3, with D possibly TRBD2 on 6 matching bases. Trimming cost V 10 bases and J 1 base, with 12 bases left between them. Germline assignment: CDR1 ENHRY and CDR2 SYGVKD. The CDR3 totals 13 residues. The CDR3 reads CATGDSGTDTQYF. The CDR3 coding sequence is TGTGCCACCGGGGACTCCGGCACAGATACGCAGTATTTT.

This sequence joins TRBV4-1 and TRBJ2-3; D remains unclear. V lost 0 bases and J lost 6, with 13 bases in between. Germline values: CDR1 MGHRA, CDR2 YSYEKL. This CDR3 comprises 15 residues. The CDR3 reads CASSQDFRRADTQYF. The DNA of the CDR3 is TGCGCCAGCAGCCAAGATTTCAGGCGTGCGGATACGCAGTATTTT.

This clone was recorded once. CDR3 DNA sequence: TGTGCCAGCAGCTTGGTGGGGGGAGACTATGGCTACACCTTC. Amino acid sequence: CASSLVGGDYGYTF. The chain has TRBV5-6 and TRBJ1-2, with D tentatively TRBD1 (5 bases). This CDR3 is 14 amino acids long. V lost 0 bases and J 3 bases, leaving 9 bases between the germline ends. The germline gives CDR1 SGHDT, CDR2 YYEEEE.

This chain uses TRBV7-2 with TRBJ2-1; 7 bases match TRBD2. The length of the CDR3 is 11 residues. The V gene's germline CDR1 is SGHTA and CDR2 FQGNSA. Losses at the gene ends were 8 bases for V and 8 bases for J; bases not matched to a gene: 3. The CDR3 sequence is CASGGVDEQFF. CDR3 nucleotides: TGTGCCAGCGGGGGGGTAGATGAGCAGTTCTTC.

The CDR3 reads CASSDSGGLAGGNLNEQFF. CDR3 coding DNA: TGTGCCAGCAGTGACTCGGGTGGGCTAGCGGGCGGGAACCTTAATGAGCAGTTCTTC. The V gene is TRBV6-4, the J gene TRBJ2-1, with TRBD2 matching 8 bases. With 0 bases clipped from V and 7 bases from J, the junction kept 17 bases outside the gene matches. CDR3 length equals 19 residues. Germline V CDR1 and CDR2: MRHNA, SNTAGT.

The gene calls are TRBV5-4 and TRBJ1-6, with D unresolved. The germline V gene has CDR1 SGHNT and CDR2 YYREEE (reference sequence). The CDR3 extends over 16 amino acids. Deletions cut 3 bases from V and 10 bases from J, with 20 bases between. DNA of the CDR3: TGTGCCAGCAGCTCGTCGAAGGGCCGGACGTACTCACCCCTCCACTTT. Protein sequence: CASSSSKGRTYSPLHF.

The chain couples TRBV4-1 to TRBJ2-1; D not resolved. The CDR3 totals 16 residues. Germline V lookup: CDR1 MGHRA, CDR2 YSYEKL. V was trimmed by 0 bases and J by 0 bases, leaving 9 bases between them. CDR3 sequence reads: CASSQDPTGSYNEQFF. The CDR3, as DNA: TGCGCCAGCAGCCAAGATCCGACCGGCTCCTACAATGAGCAGTTCTTC.

V usage is TRBV9 and J usage is TRBJ2-5; D remains ambiguous. Germline CDR1 and CDR2: SGDLS and YYNGEE. This CDR3 comprises 14 residues. V was shortened by 4 bases and J by 5 bases, with 15 bases between the two germline ends. The CDR3 loop reads CASSPRPGRETQYF. The CDR3 DNA sequence: TGTGCCAGCAGCCCGAGGCCCGGGCGGGAGACCCAGTACTTC.

V usage is TRBV2 and J usage is TRBJ1-4, with a possible D match to TRBD1 (5 bases). CDR3 length: 14 amino acids. V lost 1 base, J lost 4 bases, and 7 bases lay in between. Germline V lookup: CDR1 SNHLY, CDR2 FYNNEI. The CDR3 DNA is TGTGCCAGCAGTGAAGGGCAGGGTAATGAAAAACTGTTTTTT. Residues: CASSEGQGNEKLFF.

The V gene is TRBV5-1, the J gene TRBJ2-3, with D unresolved. Trimming left V 5 bases short and J 2 bases short, with 15 bases between. CDR3 length: 15 amino acids. The V gene's germline CDR1 is SGHRS and CDR2 YFSETQ. This CDR3 reads CASRRGGVSTDTQYF. CDR3 nucleotides: TGCGCCAGCAGGCGTGGTGGGGTTTCCACAGATACGCAGTATTTT.

The chain joins TRBV19 to TRBJ2-1; no firm D call. Deletions cut 5 bases from V and 0 bases from J, with 11 bases between. Germline lookup yields CDR1 LNHDA and CDR2 SQIVND (reference sequence). The CDR3 sequence is 15 residues long. CDR3 DNA: TGTGCCAGTAGTCCCACGGGCGACTCCTACAATGAGCAGTTCTTC. This sequence encodes CASSPTGDSYNEQFF.

The chain recombines TRBV5-1 with TRBJ1-2, with 8 positions matching TRBD1. V lost 4 bases to trimming and J lost 5 bases; unmatched junction nucleotides: 4. Germline CDR1 reads SGHRS; CDR2 reads YFSETQ. The CDR3 loop spans 13 amino acids. In DNA form, the CDR3 reads TGCGCCAGCAGCACCGGGACAGGTTATGGCTACACCTTC. Its translation: CASSTGTGYGYTF.

The chain employs TRBV5-1 and TRBJ2-1, with D unresolved. CDR1 and CDR2 (germline): SGHRS, YFSETQ. Trimming cost V 1 base and J 0 bases, with 8 bases left between them. There are 15 residues in the CDR3. DNA of the CDR3: TGCGCCAGCAGCTTGTTCCGTAGCTCCTACAATGAGCAGTTCTTC. Its translation is CASSLFRSSYNEQFF.

This chain joins TRBV19 and TRBJ1-1; TRBD1 might be the D (6 bases). The CDR3 extends over 15 amino acids. CDR1 is LNHDA, CDR2 SQIVND, per germline (reference sequence). The V end was cut by 7 bases, the J end by 0 bases, with 15 bases between. This CDR3 reads CASKIKRQVNTEAFF. CDR3 DNA: TGTGCCAGTAAAATTAAGAGACAGGTGAACACTGAAGCTTTCTTT.

This chain links TRBV10-3 with TRBJ1-3; no clear D gene. V was cut by 2 bases and J by 3 bases, with 11 bases left in between. The CDR3 is 15 residues long. Germline loops: CDR1 ENHRY, CDR2 SYGVKD. The CDR3 loop is CAISERGSDGNTIYF. In nucleotides, the CDR3 is TGTGCCATCAGTGAGCGAGGGAGTGATGGAAACACCATATATTTT.

The genes are TRBV28 and TRBJ2-7; possibly TRBD2 for D (6 bases). The V gene lost 10 bases and the J gene lost 4 bases, with 17 bases spanning the gap. This CDR3 spans 13 amino acids. Germline V gene data show CDR1 as MDHEN and CDR2 as SYDVKM. CDR3 nucleotide sequence: TGTGCCACCCGGGACTGGGAGGCGTACGAGCAGTACTTC. This encodes CATRDWEAYEQYF.

This chain uses TRBV18 with TRBJ1-1; 7 nucleotides line up with TRBD1. This CDR3 region has 15 residues. Trimming took 6 bases from V and 1 from J; bases not matched to a gene: 8. Germline V gene data show CDR1 as KGHSH and CDR2 as LQKENI. The CDR3 DNA reads TGTGCCAGCTCCCGCGGGAGGGGGCAGAACACTGAAGCTTTCTTT. This gives the protein CASSRGRGQNTEAFF.

The chain employs TRBV2 and TRBJ2-4; a possible D gene is TRBD1 (5 bases). Trimming took 1 base from V and 0 from J, leaving 10 bases between them. The CDR3 extends over 16 amino acids. Germline loops: CDR1 SNHLY, CDR2 FYNNEI. CDR3 coding DNA: TGTGCCAGCAGTGAAGAGACAGCTTTAGCCAAAAACATTCAGTACTTC. Its translation: CASSEETALAKNIQYF.

This rearrangement joins TRBV7-8 to TRBJ1-2; 8 nucleotides align to TRBD1. Germline CDR1 reads SGHVS; CDR2 reads FQNEAQ. V lost 3 bases, J lost 6 bases, and 9 bases stayed unmatched. The CDR3 loop spans 15 amino acids. CDR3 DNA: TGTGCCAGCAGCTTGCGGGACAGGTCTCTGGATGGCTACACCTTC. It codes for CASSLRDRSLDGYTF.

The CDR3 nucleotides are TGTGCCAGCAGCTTAGGTAGCGGCTACGAGCAGTACTTC. Translation gives CASSLGSGYEQYF. The chain uses TRBV13 and TRBJ2-7; possible D gene TRBD2, 6 bases. V was trimmed by 0 bases and J by 3 bases, leaving 6 bases between them. CDR3 length: 13 amino acids. Germline V gene sequence: CDR1 PRHDT, CDR2 FYEKMQ (reference sequence).

This clone was counted between two and nine times. The CDR3 coding sequence is TGTGCCATCAGTGTAAACTATGGCTACACCTTC. It codes for CAISVNYGYTF. The chain joins TRBV10-3 to TRBJ1-2; D is unresolved. CDR1 and CDR2 from the germline V gene are ENHRY and SYGVKD. The germline V and J ends were trimmed by 4 bases and 2 bases, with 2 bases remaining between them. The CDR3 is made up of 11 amino acids.

V usage is TRBV28 and J usage is TRBJ2-7, with a weak D call TRBD2 (6 bases). Trimming took off 4 bases at V and 1 base at J, with 14 bases between the two ends. CDR3 length: 15 amino acids. Per germline, CDR1 MDHEN and CDR2 SYDVKM. The CDR3 sequence: CASSSPGVFSYEQYF. The CDR3 DNA is TGTGCCAGCAGTTCACCGGGAGTCTTTTCCTACGAGCAGTACTTC. The variable domain in full, completed from reference TRBV28 and TRBJ2-7, reads DVKVTQSSRYLVKRTGEKVFLECVQDMDHENMFWYRQDPGLGLRLIYFSYDVKMKEKGDIPEGYSVSREKKERFSLILESASTNQTSMYLCASSSPGVFSYEQYFGPGTRLTVT.

The chain is built from TRBV5-1 and TRBJ2-1; 12 nucleotides line up with TRBD2. Germline values: CDR1 SGHRS, CDR2 YFSETQ. The CDR3 has 17 amino acids. Trimming at V came to 4 bases and at J to 0 bases, leaving 5 bases not matched to a gene. CDR3 in DNA: TGCGCCAGCAGCGCTGGACTAGCGGGGAGCTCCTACAATGAGCAGTTCTTC. It is translated as CASSAGLAGSSYNEQFF.

This chain joins TRBV7-9 and TRBJ1-1; D ambiguous. The CDR3 contains 13 residues. With 1 base removed from V and 8 bases from J, the gap between germline ends came to 11 bases. The germline V gene has CDR1 SEHNR and CDR2 FQNEAQ (reference sequence). The CDR3 DNA sequence: TGTGCCAGCAGCTTAGGACGAGGGCCAGAAGCTTTCTTT. Encoded protein: CASSLGRGPEAFF.